This TCR beta chain stems from a study of metastatic and nonmetastatic thyroid tumors. Patients were all untreated before their thyroid surgery. This clone was recorded only once. Under the authors' procedure: The study took CDR3 differences across clinicopathological groups and made a distant-metastasis classifier for papillary thyroid cancer from them. Through MiXCR, TCRdb re-clonotyped the PCR reads. TCRdb assigned the V and J calls; the authors' analysis was not used. The sample shows 15,000 to 20,000 clones, less than 35% of them seen only once. Germline lookup yields CDR1 SGHAT and CDR2 FQDESV (reference sequence). The CDR3 is 12 amino acids. V gave up 5 bases and J gave up 8 bases, with 10 bases separating them.

The V gene is TRBV11-1, the J gene TRBJ2-1, with a tentative D call TRBD2 (5 bases). Sequenced: adjacent normal tissue. The receptor was derived from a female donor with papillary thyroid cancer or a benign thyroid nodule (not recorded which). Some clones in this sample may be carry-over from other donors' samples. CDR3 in DNA: TGTGCCAGCAGCCCTAGCCTGGATGAGCAGTTCTTC. Translation gives CASSPSLDEQFF.